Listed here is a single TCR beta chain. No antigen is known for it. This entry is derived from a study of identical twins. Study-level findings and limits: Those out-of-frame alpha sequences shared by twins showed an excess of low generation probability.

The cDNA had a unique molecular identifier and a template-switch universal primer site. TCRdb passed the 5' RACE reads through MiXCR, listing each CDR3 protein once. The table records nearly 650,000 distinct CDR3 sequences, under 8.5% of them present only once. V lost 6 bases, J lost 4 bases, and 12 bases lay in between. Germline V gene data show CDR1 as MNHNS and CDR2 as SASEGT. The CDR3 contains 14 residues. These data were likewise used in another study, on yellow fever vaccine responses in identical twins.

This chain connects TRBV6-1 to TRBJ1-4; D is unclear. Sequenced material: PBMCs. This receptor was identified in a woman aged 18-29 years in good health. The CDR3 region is CASRRSTDNEKLFF. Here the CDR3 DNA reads TGTGCCAGCAGAAGGTCGACCGATAATGAAAAACTGTTTTTT.